The 2 T cell receptor beta chains listed next were all sequenced from one sample in a study of stem cell transplantation in POMP-related autoinflammatory disease. Generated by immunoSEQ multiplex PCR, the TCRdb table keeps only in-frame clones and is missing some. The sample includes about 7,800 clones, approximately 85% of them seen just once. This sample comprised CD8+ T cells from PBMCs, obtained after stem cell transplantation. The receptor source for this set is a human patient with POMP-related autoinflammation and immune dysregulation (PRAID). Some T cells may be supplied by the graft donor.

The chain couples TRBV28 to TRBJ1-3; TRBD1 agrees at 8 bases. Per the germline V gene, CDR1 is MDHEN and CDR2 is SYDVKM. The CDR3 loop spans 16 amino acids. Unmatched junction bases numbered 8, after V lost 3 bases and J lost 4 bases. As DNA, the CDR3 is TGTGCCAGCAGTTTGCCGGACAGGGCGTCGGGAAACACCATATATTTT. Translating it yields CASSLPDRASGNTIYF.

This clone appeared once. The chain is built from TRBV19 and TRBJ1-1; D not resolved. Trimming removed 6 bases at V and 0 bases at J, with 11 bases between. The CDR3 is made up of 14 amino acids. Germline values: CDR1 LNHDA, CDR2 SQIVND (reference sequence). CDR3 DNA sequence: TGTGCCAGTAGGTTCGGGCAGCTGAACACTGAAGCTTTCTTT. Translation: CASRFGQLNTEAFF.